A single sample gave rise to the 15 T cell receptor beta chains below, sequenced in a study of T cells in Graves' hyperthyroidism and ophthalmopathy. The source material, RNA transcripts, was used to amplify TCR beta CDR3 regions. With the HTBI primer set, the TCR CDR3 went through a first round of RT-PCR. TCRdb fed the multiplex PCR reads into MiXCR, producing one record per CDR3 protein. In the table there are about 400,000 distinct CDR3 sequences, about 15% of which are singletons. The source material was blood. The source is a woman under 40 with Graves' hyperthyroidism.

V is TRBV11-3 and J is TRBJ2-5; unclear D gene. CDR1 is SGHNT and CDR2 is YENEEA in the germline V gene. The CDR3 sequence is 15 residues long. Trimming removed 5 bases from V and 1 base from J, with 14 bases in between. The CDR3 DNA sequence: TGTGCCAGCAGCGCGCGTAGAGGCAGCCAAGAGACCCAGTACTTC. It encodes CASSARRGSQETQYF. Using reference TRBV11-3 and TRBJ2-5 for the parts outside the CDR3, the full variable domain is EAGVVQSPRYKIIEKKQPVAFWCNPISGHNTLYWYLQNLGQGPELLIRYENEEAVDDSQLPKDRFSAERLKGVDSTLKIQPAELGDSAVYLCASSARRGSQETQYFGPGTRLLVL.

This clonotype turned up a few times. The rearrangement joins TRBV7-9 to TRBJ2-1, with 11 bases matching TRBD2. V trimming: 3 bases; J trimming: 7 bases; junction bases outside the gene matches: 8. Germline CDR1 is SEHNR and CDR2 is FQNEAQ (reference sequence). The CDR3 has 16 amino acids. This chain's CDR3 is CASSFLSSGRTNEQFF. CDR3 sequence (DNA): TGTGCCAGCAGCTTCTTGTCTAGCGGGAGGACAAATGAGCAGTTCTTC.

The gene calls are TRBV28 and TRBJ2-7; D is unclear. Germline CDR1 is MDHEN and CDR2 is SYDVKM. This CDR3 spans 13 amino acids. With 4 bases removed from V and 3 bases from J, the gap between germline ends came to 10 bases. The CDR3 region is CASSYLRDYEQYF. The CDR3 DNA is TGTGCCAGCAGTTACCTGCGCGACTACGAGCAGTACTTC. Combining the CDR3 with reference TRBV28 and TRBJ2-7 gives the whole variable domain DVKVTQSSRYLVKRTGEKVFLECVQDMDHENMFWYRQDPGLGLRLIYFSYDVKMKEKGDIPEGYSVSREKKERFSLILESASTNQTSMYLCASSYLRDYEQYFGPGTRLTVT.

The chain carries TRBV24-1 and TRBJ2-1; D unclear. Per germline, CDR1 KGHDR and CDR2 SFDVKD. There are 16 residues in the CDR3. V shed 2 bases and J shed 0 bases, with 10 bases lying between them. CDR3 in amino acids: CATSDSGGNSYNEQFF. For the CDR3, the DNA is TGTGCCACCAGTGATTCTGGCGGCAACTCCTACAATGAGCAGTTCTTC.

The CDR3 reads CASTMGTGRYEQYF. The CDR3 coding sequence is TGTGCCAGTACTATGGGAACGGGGAGATACGAGCAGTACTTC. This rearrangement joins TRBV19 to TRBJ2-7, with a tentative D call TRBD2 (5 bases). V was shortened by 7 bases and J by 4 bases, with 17 bases between the two germline ends. The germline V gene encodes CDR1 LNHDA and CDR2 SQIVND (reference sequence). The CDR3 is 14 residues long.

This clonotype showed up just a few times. CDR3 DNA: TGTGCCAGCAGCTTTCACTCTGGAAACACCATATATTTT. Encoded protein: CASSFHSGNTIYF. This sequence joins TRBV5-5 and TRBJ1-3; D gene ambiguous. Germline CDR1 SGHKS, CDR2 YYEKEE (reference sequence). The CDR3 runs 13 residues. The V gene lost 2 bases and the J gene lost 0 bases, with 3 bases spanning the gap.

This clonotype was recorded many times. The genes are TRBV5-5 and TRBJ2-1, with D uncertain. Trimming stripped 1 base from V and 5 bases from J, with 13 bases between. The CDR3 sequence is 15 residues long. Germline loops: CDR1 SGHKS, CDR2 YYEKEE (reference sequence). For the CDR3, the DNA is TGTGCCAGCAGCTTGATGGCGGCAGATAACAATGAGCAGTTCTTC. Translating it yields CASSLMAADNNEQFF.

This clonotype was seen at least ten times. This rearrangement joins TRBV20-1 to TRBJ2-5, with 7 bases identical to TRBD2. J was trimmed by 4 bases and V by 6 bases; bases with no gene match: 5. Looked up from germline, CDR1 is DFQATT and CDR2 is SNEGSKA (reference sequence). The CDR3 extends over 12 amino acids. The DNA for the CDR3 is TGCAGTGCCACAGCGGGAATAGAGACCCAGTACTTC. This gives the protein CSATAGIETQYF.

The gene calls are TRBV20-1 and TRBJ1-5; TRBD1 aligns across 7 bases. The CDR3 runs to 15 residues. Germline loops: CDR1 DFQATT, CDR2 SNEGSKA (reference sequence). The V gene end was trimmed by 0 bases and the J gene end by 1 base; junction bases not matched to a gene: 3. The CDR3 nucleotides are TGCAGTGCTAGAGAAACAGGGGAAAGCAATCAGCCCCAGCATTTT. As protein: CSARETGESNQPQHF.

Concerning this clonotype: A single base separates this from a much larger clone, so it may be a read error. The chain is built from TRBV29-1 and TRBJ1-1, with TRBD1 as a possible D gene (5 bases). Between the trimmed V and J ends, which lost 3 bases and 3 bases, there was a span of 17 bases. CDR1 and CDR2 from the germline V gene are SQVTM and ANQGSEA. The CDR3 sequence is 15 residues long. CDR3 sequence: CSVDLRGTGDTEAFF. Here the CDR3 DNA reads TGCAGCGTTGATTTGCGTGGGACGGGGGACACTGAAGCTTTCTTT.

The DNA for the CDR3 is TGTGCCTGGGGGACAGTCCCAAATCAGCCCCAGCATTTT. Translation: CAWGTVPNQPQHF. The chain couples TRBV30 to TRBJ1-5, with 7 bases lining up with TRBD1. CDR1 and CDR2 (germline): GTSNPN, SVGIG (reference sequence). CDR3 length: 13 amino acids. Trimming took 5 bases from V and 4 from J; bases not matched to a gene: 5.

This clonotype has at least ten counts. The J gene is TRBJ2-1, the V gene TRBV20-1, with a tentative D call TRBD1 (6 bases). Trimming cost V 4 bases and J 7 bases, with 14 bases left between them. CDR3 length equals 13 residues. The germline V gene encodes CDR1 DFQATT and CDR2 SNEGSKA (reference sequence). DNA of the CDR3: TGCAGTGCTAAGGTGGGGGCAGTTAATGAGCAGTTCTTC. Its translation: CSAKVGAVNEQFF.

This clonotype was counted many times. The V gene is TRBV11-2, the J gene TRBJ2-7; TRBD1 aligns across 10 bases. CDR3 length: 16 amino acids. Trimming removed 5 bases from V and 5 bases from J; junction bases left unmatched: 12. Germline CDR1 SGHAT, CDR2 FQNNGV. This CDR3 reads CASSPRTGGMWNEQYF. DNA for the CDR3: TGTGCCAGCAGCCCTCGGACAGGGGGGATGTGGAACGAGCAGTACTTC.

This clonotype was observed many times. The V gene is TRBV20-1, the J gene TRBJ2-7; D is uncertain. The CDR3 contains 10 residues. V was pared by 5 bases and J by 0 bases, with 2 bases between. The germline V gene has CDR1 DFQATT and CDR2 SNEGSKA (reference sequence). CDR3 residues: CSAGSYEQYF. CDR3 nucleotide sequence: TGCAGTGCTGGCTCCTACGAGCAGTACTTC.

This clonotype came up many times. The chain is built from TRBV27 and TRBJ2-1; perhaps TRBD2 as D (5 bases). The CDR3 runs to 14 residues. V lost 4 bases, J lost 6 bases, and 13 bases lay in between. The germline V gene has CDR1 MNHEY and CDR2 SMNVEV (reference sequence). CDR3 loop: CASSSGIVGNEQFF. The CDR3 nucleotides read TGTGCCAGCAGTTCGGGGATTGTGGGCAATGAGCAGTTCTTC.